This TCR beta chain appears in the sequencing data of a study of vaccination and CD4 T cells after COVID-19. Study summary: The convalescent population consisted of six males and four females, two of whom were of Hispanic ethnicity.

In the case of this clonotype: Its antigen remains unknown.

Trimming removed 7 bases from V and 0 bases from J, with 6 bases in between. Germline-derived CDR1 and CDR2 are MGHDK and SYGVNS. The CDR3 loop spans 13 amino acids. Scientists ran DNA taken from cultured CD4+ T cells through the Oncomine TCR Beta short-read assay for sequencing. One entry per CDR3 protein results from TCRdb running MiXCR on the PCR reads. In the table there are 7,000 to 8,500 distinct CDR3 sequences, about 43% of which are singletons. This sample's treatment: approximately nine-day PBMC culture with coronavirus spike peptide pools or control peptides (ViraFEST assay). The unexposed donor provided CD4+ T cells, which were taken before the COVID-19 pandemic (2011-2018). Antigen-specific T cell expansion with peptide pools preceded TCR sequencing in the ViraFEST approach. The probes, which were SARS-CoV-2 S/N and four cold-coronavirus spikes, were applied to unexposed-donor CD4+ T cells, cells permitting.

This receptor was identified in a human donor in good health. The sequencing sample was made of CD4+ T cells from blood, cultured in vitro. The chain links TRBV25-1 to TRBJ2-2, with D possibly matching TRBD2 (5 bases). CDR3 nucleotide sequence: TGTGCCAGCATCGGGGCGAACACCGGGGAGCTGTTTTTT. Protein sequence: CASIGANTGELFF.